The 31 T cell receptor beta chains presented below share a single source sample, sequenced in a study of lymphopenia after photon versus proton radiotherapy. Produced via immunoSEQ multiplex PCR; TCRdb's table is partial and in-frame only. The sample contains around 18,000 clones, 65% to 90% of which appear only once. The sequences come from peripheral blood, collected from a patient treated with proton-based radiotherapy. The receptor source for this set is a man between 65 and 79 years old with pancreatic cancer.

The chain carries TRBV29-1 and TRBJ2-1; tentatively, D is TRBD2 (6 bases). Deletions cut 0 bases from V and 4 bases from J, with 16 bases between. Germline V gene lookup returns CDR1 SQVTM and CDR2 ANQGSEA. The CDR3 contains 16 residues. The CDR3 is CSVEDDRRGEYNEQFF. DNA for the CDR3: TGCAGCGTTGAAGATGATCGGCGGGGTGAATACAATGAGCAGTTCTTC.

In its sample, this clone was seen a few times. This chain uses TRBV5-1 with TRBJ1-1, with D perhaps matching TRBD1 (5 bases). Looked up from germline, CDR1 is SGHRS and CDR2 is YFSETQ. This CDR3 comprises 15 residues. The V end was cut by 4 bases, the J end by 3 bases, with 16 bases between. CDR3: CASSAGTAEDTEAFF. For the CDR3, the DNA is TGCGCCAGCAGCGCCGGGACCGCCGAGGACACTGAAGCTTTCTTT.

The sample holds one count of this clone. The V gene is TRBV7-3, the J gene TRBJ2-2; D gene unclear. The CDR3 is made up of 15 amino acids. Per the germline V gene, CDR1 is SGHTA and CDR2 is FQGTGA. Trimming cost V 5 bases and J 4 bases, with 14 bases left between them. CDR3 bases: TGTGCCAGCAGCCCAACCTTAGCCGGCACCGGGGAGCTGTTTTTT. Its translation is CASSPTLAGTGELFF.

V gene TRBV5-1 combines with J gene TRBJ2-2; the match to TRBD2 covers 12 bases. Trimming removed 6 bases from V and 4 bases from J; junction bases left unmatched: 7. CDR1 is SGHRS and CDR2 is YFSETQ in the germline V gene. CDR3 length: 16 residues. CDR3 loop: CASTLAGGRSTGELFF. CDR3 bases: TGCGCCAGCACCCTAGCGGGAGGGCGGAGCACCGGGGAGCTGTTTTTT. The variable domain in full, with the rest retrieved from reference TRBV5-1 and TRBJ2-2, is KAGVTQTPRYLIKTRGQQVTLSCSPISGHRSVSWYQQTPGQGLQFLFEYFSETQRNKGNFPGRFSGRQFSNSRSEMNVSTLELGDSALYLCASTLAGGRSTGELFFGEGSRLTVL.

V and J are TRBV5-4 and TRBJ1-6; D gene uncertain. The V and J ends lost 5 bases and 6 bases respectively, with 15 bases between them. CDR1 and CDR2 (germline): SGHNT, YYREEE (reference sequence). This CDR3 is built from 15 residues. CDR3 amino acids: CASSMGAGPNSPLHF. As DNA, the CDR3 is TGTGCCAGCAGTATGGGCGCAGGCCCTAATTCACCCCTCCACTTT.

The rearrangement joins TRBV5-1 to TRBJ1-1, with D possibly being TRBD1 (5 bases). This CDR3 is built from 13 residues. V lost 3 bases, J lost 6 bases, and 12 bases lay in between. Germline V gives CDR1 SGHRS, CDR2 YFSETQ. In DNA, the CDR3 is TGCGCCAGCAGCTGGGACGGAGGCGCTGAAGCTTTCTTT. Translating gives CASSWDGGAEAFF.

The V gene is TRBV7-9, the J gene TRBJ1-2; 7 nucleotides agree with TRBD1. Germline loops: CDR1 SEHNR, CDR2 FQNEAQ (reference sequence). CDR3 length: 14 amino acids. Germline trimming cut 0 bases from V and 4 bases from J; bases unmatched to any gene: 2. The CDR3 nucleotides are TGTGCCAGCAGCTTAGCGGGGGACAGCTATGGCTACACCTTC. This encodes CASSLAGDSYGYTF.

The chain joins TRBV5-4 to TRBJ1-2, with D perhaps matching TRBD1 (6 bases). Germline V gene lookup returns CDR1 SGHNT and CDR2 YYREEE (reference sequence). The CDR3 extends over 15 amino acids. Trimming took off 4 bases at V and 4 bases at J, with 17 bases between the two ends. As DNA, the CDR3 is TGTGCCAGCAGCCGGGACTCAGGGGCCCTCTATGGCTACACCTTC. The encoded protein is CASSRDSGALYGYTF.

This chain connects TRBV25-1 to TRBJ1-6; 7 bases are shared with TRBD1. V shed 10 bases, J shed 7 bases, and the junction held 13 bases outside the gene matches. Germline V gene sequence: CDR1 MGHDK, CDR2 SYGVNS. This CDR3 contains 15 residues. The CDR3 DNA sequence: TGTGCCACCACCGGGACAGAAGTACCCAATTCACCCCTCCACTTT. Translating gives CATTGTEVPNSPLHF.

The CDR3 bases are TGTGCCAGCAGCCCTCGTGGACAGGGCGGTGGGTCTGGGGCCAACGTCCTGACTTTC. It yields the protein CASSPRGQGGGSGANVLTF. This chain joins TRBV7-6 and TRBJ2-6; TRBD1 agrees at 8 bases. Germline loops: CDR1 SGHVS, CDR2 FNYEAQ. The ends lost 5 bases at V and 1 base at J; junction bases unmatched: 13. The length of the CDR3 is 19 residues.

The chain couples TRBV10-1 to TRBJ2-3; 7 bases align to TRBD2. The CDR3 spans 14 residues. Germline V gene data show CDR1 as WNHNN and CDR2 as SYGVQD (reference sequence). The junction had 5 bases not matched to a gene; V was cut back by 5 bases and J by 3 bases. CDR3 residues: CASSRGGETDTQYF. The DNA of the CDR3 is TGCGCCAGCAGTAGGGGAGGGGAGACAGATACGCAGTATTTT.

Only a few counts were recorded for this clone. The gene calls are TRBV7-6 and TRBJ2-5; D perhaps matches TRBD2 (6 bases). Deletions cut 5 bases from V and 4 bases from J, with 11 bases between. The CDR3 length is 13 residues. Germline loops: CDR1 SGHVS, CDR2 FNYEAQ. In DNA, the CDR3 is TGTGCCAGCAGCCAGAGGAGGGGAGAGACCCAGTACTTC. As protein: CASSQRRGETQYF.

The CDR3 region is CASEDNTEAFF. The DNA for the CDR3 is TGTGCCAGTGAAGATAACACTGAAGCTTTCTTT. V gene TRBV6-1 combines with J gene TRBJ1-1; D remains ambiguous. This CDR3 is 11 amino acids long. V dropped 9 bases and J dropped 2 bases, with 7 bases sitting between them. Germline V gene lookup returns CDR1 MNHNS and CDR2 SASEGT.

This rearrangement joins TRBV7-9 to TRBJ1-3; D unclear. The CDR3 runs to 14 residues. Germline assignment: CDR1 SEHNR and CDR2 FQNEAQ (reference sequence). With 5 bases removed from V and 10 bases from J, the gap between germline ends came to 18 bases. The CDR3 loop reads CASSLTRRVGTIYF. In DNA, the CDR3 is TGTGCCAGCAGCCTGACTAGGAGGGTCGGAACCATATATTTT. The full variable domain, with the rest looked up from reference TRBV7-9 and TRBJ1-3, is DTGVSQNPRHKITKRGQNVTFRCDPISEHNRLYWYRQTLGQGPEFLTYFQNEAQLEKSRLLSDRFSAERPKGSFSTLEIQRTEQGDSAMYLCASSLTRRVGTIYFGEGSWLTVV.

V is TRBV6-5 and J is TRBJ1-6; no clear D gene. The CDR3 sequence is 16 residues long. The germline gives CDR1 MNHEY, CDR2 SVGAGI. The V and J ends lost 2 bases and 3 bases respectively, with 11 bases between them. CDR3 sequence (DNA): TGTGCCAGCAGTTACGGATTGGACGGCTATAATTCACCCCTCCACTTT. This translates into CASSYGLDGYNSPLHF.

V usage is TRBV6-1 and J usage is TRBJ1-1, with 7 bases fitting TRBD1. This CDR3 comprises 13 residues. The germline CDR1 and CDR2 sequences are MNHNS and SASEGT. The junction had 9 bases not matched to a gene; V was cut back by 10 bases and J by 4 bases. For the CDR3, the DNA is TGTGCCATTTGGACAGGACGAAGCACTGAAGCTTTCTTT. This encodes CAIWTGRSTEAFF.

V is TRBV2 and J is TRBJ2-5; D perhaps matches TRBD2 (6 bases). The CDR3 sequence is 13 residues long. The V end lost 6 bases, the J end lost 5 bases, and 13 bases lay between the germline ends. Germline CDR1 and CDR2: SNHLY and FYNNEI. The CDR3 DNA follows: TGTGCCAGCAGGAAGACACGGGGGGAGACCCAGTACTTC. Its protein product is CASRKTRGETQYF.

This chain connects TRBV30 to TRBJ1-4; possible D gene TRBD1, 6 bases. Trimming pared 2 bases from V and 5 bases from J, leaving 15 bases between. This CDR3 contains 15 residues. Germline V gene sequence: CDR1 GTSNPN, CDR2 SVGIG (reference sequence). CDR3 sequence: CAWSLDRTFNEKLFF. DNA for the CDR3: TGTGCCTGGAGTTTGGACAGAACCTTCAATGAAAAACTGTTTTTT.

This clone has just a few counts. The J gene is TRBJ1-1, the V gene TRBV30; D remains unclear. V dropped 5 bases and J dropped 3 bases, with 7 bases sitting between them. Germline V gene lookup returns CDR1 GTSNPN and CDR2 SVGIG (reference sequence). This CDR3 comprises 11 residues. The CDR3, as DNA: TGTGCCTGGGGGTGGTACACTGAAGCTTTCTTT. Protein sequence: CAWGWYTEAFF. Full variable domain (outside the CDR3, taken from reference TRBV30 and TRBJ1-1): SQTIHQWPATLVQPVGSPLSLECTVEGTSNPNLYWYRQAAGRGLQLLFYSVGIGQISSEVPQNLSASRPQDRQFILSSKKLLLSDSGFYLCAWGWYTEAFFGQGTRLTVV.

V is TRBV10-3 and J is TRBJ2-1, with 8 bases aligning to TRBD2. CDR1 and CDR2 from the germline V gene are ENHRY and SYGVKD. Trimming cost V 2 bases and J 7 bases; bases outside gene matches: 7. The CDR3 contains 15 residues. In nucleotides, the CDR3 is TGTGCCATCAGTGAGCTGGGACTAGTAAGTAATGAGCAGTTCTTC. It encodes CAISELGLVSNEQFF.

V usage is TRBV5-4 and J usage is TRBJ2-1; tentative D call: TRBD1 (6 bases). The CDR3 covers 14 residues. Looked up from germline, CDR1 is SGHNT and CDR2 is YYREEE (reference sequence). V was trimmed by 4 bases and J by 9 bases, leaving 17 bases between them. CDR3 coding DNA: TGTGCCAGCAGCGTGCCTGGCAGGGGTAGTGAGCAGTTCTTC. Its protein product is CASSVPGRGSEQFF. The full variable domain, its missing parts supplied by reference TRBV5-4 and TRBJ2-1, is ETGVTQSPTHLIKTRGQQVTLRCSSQSGHNTVSWYQQALGQGPQFIFQYYREEENGRGNFPPRFSGLQFPNYSSELNVNALELDDSALYLCASSVPGRGSEQFFGPGTRLTVL.

This clone was seen a single time. The rearrangement joins TRBV18 to TRBJ2-7; 7 bases fit TRBD1. The V gene end was trimmed by 2 bases and the J gene end by 5 bases; junction bases not matched to a gene: 3. CDR1 and CDR2 from the germline V gene are KGHSH and LQKENI. The CDR3 length is 13 residues. CDR3 sequence (DNA): TGTGCCAGCTCACCAAAACAGGGGAACGAGCAGTACTTC. Its translation is CASSPKQGNEQYF. The variable domain in full, with the rest retrieved from reference TRBV18 and TRBJ2-7, is NAGVMQNPRHLVRRRGQEARLRCSPMKGHSHVYWYRQLPEEGLKFMVYLQKENIIDESGMPKERFSAEFPKEGPSILRIQQVVRGDSAAYFCASSPKQGNEQYFGPGTRLTVT.

V usage is TRBV18 and J usage is TRBJ1-3; no clear D gene. Germline V CDR1 and CDR2: KGHSH, LQKENI. CDR3 size: 15 residues. V was cut by 5 bases and J by 4 bases, with 15 bases left in between. Written as DNA, the CDR3 is TGTGCCAGCTCATTCGACACGGCGGAAGGAAACACCATATATTTT. As protein: CASSFDTAEGNTIYF.

This clone occurred once. This chain links TRBV6-6 with TRBJ2-5; 9 nucleotides match TRBD2. The CDR3 contains 16 residues. Trimming took 5 bases from V and 5 from J; bases not matched to a gene: 12. The germline V gene has CDR1 MNHNY and CDR2 SVGAGI (reference sequence). For the CDR3, the DNA is TGTGCCAGCAGTCCTAGCGGGATCACGGGGTGGGAGACCCAGTACTTC. Its translation: CASSPSGITGWETQYF.

The rearrangement joins TRBV14 to TRBJ2-3; no firm D call. The CDR3 is 14 amino acids. CDR1 and CDR2 from the germline V gene are SGHDN and FVKESK. V lost 1 base, J lost 1 base, and 6 bases lay in between. The CDR3 nucleotides read TGTGCCAGCAGCCAAGTTACGGGCACAGATACGCAGTATTTT. Protein sequence: CASSQVTGTDTQYF.

The chain employs TRBV2 and TRBJ2-3; D not certain. V lost 7 bases to trimming and J lost 0 bases, with 14 bases between them. The CDR3 contains 15 residues. Germline values: CDR1 SNHLY, CDR2 FYNNEI. The CDR3 loop is CASIRERASTDTQYF. The CDR3 DNA reads as TGTGCCAGCATTCGTGAACGGGCTAGCACAGATACGCAGTATTTT.

The chain links TRBV6-5 to TRBJ1-1; maybe TRBD1 (5 bases). This CDR3 contains 15 residues. Germline-derived CDR1 and CDR2 are MNHEY and SVGAGI. Deletions cut 0 bases from V and 0 bases from J, with 8 bases between. CDR3 protein: CASSYSGALNTEAFF. The CDR3 coding sequence is TGTGCCAGCAGTTACTCCGGGGCCCTGAACACTGAAGCTTTCTTT.

This chain uses TRBV29-1 with TRBJ1-1; 11 nucleotides agree with TRBD1. CDR1 is SQVTM, CDR2 ANQGSEA, per germline. V shed 6 bases and J 0 bases; nucleotides not matched to a gene: 9. This CDR3 contains 16 residues. The CDR3 loop is CSVDRGLTVLNTEAFF. In DNA form, the CDR3 reads TGCAGCGTGGACAGGGGGCTTACTGTACTGAACACTGAAGCTTTCTTT. Filled out from reference TRBV29-1 and TRBJ1-1, the complete variable domain reads SAVISQKPSRDICQRGTSLTIQCQVDSQVTMMFWYRQQPGQSLTLIATANQGSEATYESGFVIDKFPISRPNLTFSTLTVSNMSPEDSSIYLCSVDRGLTVLNTEAFFGQGTRLTVV.

The chain employs TRBV14 and TRBJ1-6; D possibly corresponds to TRBD1 (6 bases). V was shortened by 6 bases and J by 7 bases, with 16 bases between the two germline ends. In germline, CDR1 is SGHDN, CDR2 FVKESK. The CDR3 sequence is 15 residues long. CDR3 sequence: CASRASTGWNSPLHF. DNA of the CDR3: TGTGCCAGCAGAGCAAGCACAGGGTGGAATTCACCCCTCCACTTT.

This clone came up a few times. The rearrangement joins TRBV2 to TRBJ1-5; weak D call: TRBD1 (6 bases). Per the germline V gene, CDR1 is SNHLY and CDR2 is FYNNEI. V was trimmed by 8 bases and J by 6 bases, leaving 11 bases between them. This CDR3 comprises 12 residues. CDR3 in amino acids: CASRQDLQPQHF. CDR3 DNA: TGTGCCAGCCGACAGGATCTTCAGCCCCAGCATTTT.

The J gene is TRBJ2-3, the V gene TRBV7-2, with D possibly TRBD2 on 5 matching bases. Germline V gene data show CDR1 as SGHTA and CDR2 as FQGNSA. CDR3 length equals 18 residues. V was pared by 3 bases and J by 1 base, with 20 bases between. The CDR3 region has the DNA TGTGCCAGCAGCTTCAGAGGGAGCTCAAACTGGGGCACAGATACGCAGTATTTT. This translates into CASSFRGSSNWGTDTQYF.